These 28 T cell receptor beta chains share one sample of origin, sequenced in a study of cytomegalovirus exposure and HLA in healthy donors. Vbeta (60) and Jbeta (13) primers were used in the PCR. Sequencing was performed with immunoSEQ multiplex PCR; in TCRdb, only in-frame clones are kept and a portion is missing. The table lists around 170,000 clones, about three quarters of them singletons. Source material: PBMCs. The origin of the receptors is a man aged 18 to 30 in good health and CMV-seronegative.

This clone appeared a few times. The genes are TRBV19 and TRBJ1-2; D call uncertain. Germline CDR1 LNHDA, CDR2 SQIVND (reference sequence). The CDR3 contains 15 residues. Trimming left V 2 bases short and J 0 bases short, with 10 bases between. The DNA of the CDR3 is TGTGCCAGTAGTATATCGGCGGCCTCTAACTATGGCTACACCTTC. This encodes CASSISAASNYGYTF.

The J gene is TRBJ2-1, the V gene TRBV5-4; D possibly corresponds to TRBD2 (6 bases). The CDR3 has 15 amino acids. In germline, CDR1 is SGHNT, CDR2 YYREEE (reference sequence). V shed 4 bases and J shed 6 bases, with 17 bases lying between them. The CDR3 DNA reads TGTGCCAGCAGCCCCCAGGAGCGGAGGGGCAATGAGCAGTTCTTC. Translation: CASSPQERRGNEQFF.

V and J are TRBV4-3 and TRBJ1-6, with 11 bases that match TRBD1. Germline V gene sequence: CDR1 LGHNA, CDR2 YSLEER. This CDR3 region has 15 residues. With 3 bases clipped from V and 10 bases from J, the junction kept 5 bases outside the gene matches. The CDR3 here is CASSHGTGGGSPLHF. CDR3 DNA sequence: TGCGCCAGCAGCCACGGGACAGGGGGGGGCTCACCCCTCCACTTT.

This clone was recorded only once. The V and J genes are TRBV6-5 and TRBJ1-5; D may be TRBD1 (5 bases). CDR3 size: 12 residues. Germline V lookup: CDR1 MNHEY, CDR2 SVGAGI. The germline V and J ends were trimmed by 5 bases and 4 bases, with 6 bases remaining between them. CDR3 in DNA: TGTGCCAGCAGTCAGGGTAATCAGCCCCAGCATTTT. Protein: CASSQGNQPQHF.

The V gene is TRBV29-1, the J gene TRBJ1-5; maybe TRBD1 (6 bases). Deletions cut 4 bases from V and 2 bases from J, with 12 bases between. CDR1 and CDR2 (germline): SQVTM, ANQGSEA. The CDR3 totals 14 residues. The CDR3 reads CSVAEGGGNQPQHF. DNA of the CDR3: TGCAGCGTTGCGGAAGGGGGAGGCAATCAGCCCCAGCATTTT.

The chain combines TRBV10-3 with TRBJ1-6; 8 positions agree with TRBD1. Germline lookup yields CDR1 ENHRY and CDR2 SYGVKD. The CDR3 covers 14 residues. Trimming at V came to 7 bases and at J to 10 bases, leaving 9 bases not matched to a gene. The DNA for the CDR3 is TGTGCCATCAAGGAGACAGGGGTTGGATCACCCCTCCACTTT. Its protein product is CAIKETGVGSPLHF.

A word on this clone: The germline gene is not matched at one end of the junction; a read error may be the cause. DNA for the CDR3: TGTGCCAGCAGTTACACGGGACAGCGATGTGAATCTTTCTTT. Translating gives CASSYTGQRCESFF. This chain links TRBV6-5 with TRBJ1-1, with TRBD1 matching over 7 bases. Looked up from germline, CDR1 is MNHEY and CDR2 is SVGAGI. The CDR3 sequence is 14 residues long.

About this clone itself: At one end the junction does not follow the germline gene, possibly because of a read error. The genes are TRBV7-9 and TRBJ2-3, with 8 bases fitting TRBD2. CDR1 is SEHNR and CDR2 is FQNEAQ in the germline V gene (reference sequence). CDR3 length equals 17 residues. CDR3 amino acids: CSSSRTSPTRGADTQYF. The CDR3 DNA reads TGTTCCAGCAGCAGGACTAGCCCTACGAGGGGGGCAGATACGCAGTATTTT.

V usage is TRBV5-1 and J usage is TRBJ2-7; 9 bases fit TRBD1. This CDR3 is built from 14 residues. J gave up 6 bases and V 5 bases, and 9 bases lay outside the gene matches. CDR1 SGHRS and CDR2 YFSETQ come from the germline V gene. In DNA, the CDR3 is TGCGCCAGCAGACCCGGGACAGGGTCGGGCGAGCAGTACTTC. As protein: CASRPGTGSGEQYF.

The rearrangement uses TRBV25-1 and TRBJ1-2; D is unclear. With 1 base removed from V and 8 bases from J, the gap between germline ends came to 14 bases. Per germline, CDR1 MGHDK and CDR2 SYGVNS. The CDR3 is made up of 14 amino acids. In nucleotides, the CDR3 is TGTGCCAGCAGTGAATTAGGAGGGTATCGCGGCTACACCTTC. Translation gives CASSELGGYRGYTF.

CDR3 nucleotides: TGTGCCAGCAGTAGAGACAAGCGGGAGGGCCAGGATACGCAGTATTTT. It yields the protein CASSRDKREGQDTQYF. The chain is built from TRBV28 and TRBJ2-3; 10 bases line up with TRBD2. CDR1 MDHEN and CDR2 SYDVKM come from the germline V gene. The trim removed 5 bases at V and 6 bases at J, leaving 11 bases unmatched. CDR3 length: 16 amino acids.

The chain employs TRBV18 and TRBJ2-7, with D perhaps matching TRBD1 (6 bases). From germline, CDR1 is KGHSH and CDR2 LQKENI. V lost 5 bases and J 4 bases, leaving 12 bases between the germline ends. There are 13 residues in the CDR3. CDR3 protein: CASSSGVRYEQYF. The DNA for the CDR3 is TGTGCCAGCTCATCAGGGGTTAGGTACGAGCAGTACTTC.

The chain joins TRBV6-6 to TRBJ1-5; D uncertain. Trimming left V 4 bases short and J 3 bases short, with 13 bases between. The CDR3 has 15 residues. In germline, CDR1 is MNHNY, CDR2 SVGAGI (reference sequence). CDR3: CASSSSGKNNQPQHF. DNA for the CDR3: TGTGCCAGCAGTTCCTCCGGGAAGAACAATCAGCCCCAGCATTTT.

The V and J genes are TRBV27 and TRBJ2-1; 12 positions match TRBD2. Germline CDR1 and CDR2: MNHEY and SMNVEV (reference sequence). Trimming cost V 5 bases and J 8 bases; bases outside gene matches: 10. This CDR3 is 16 amino acids long. The CDR3, as DNA: TGTGCCAGCAGTGCGTTACTAGCGGGAGGACCCTATGAGCAGTTCTTC. Its protein product is CASSALLAGGPYEQFF.

The rearrangement uses TRBV4-2 and TRBJ1-1; the match to TRBD1 covers 9 bases. Looked up from germline, CDR1 is LGHNA and CDR2 is YNFKEQ. Trimming took 1 base from V and 1 from J; bases not matched to a gene: 7. The CDR3 contains 17 residues. DNA of the CDR3: TGTGCCAGCAGCCAAGGCTTACCGGGACAGGGGAACACTGAAGCTTTCTTT. It is translated as CASSQGLPGQGNTEAFF.

The chain combines TRBV6-5 with TRBJ1-5; 7 bases fit TRBD1. This CDR3 contains 16 residues. Trimming took 4 bases from V and 7 from J; bases not matched to a gene: 13. CDR1 and CDR2 from the germline V gene are MNHEY and SVGAGI. The DNA for the CDR3 is TGTGCCAGCAGTTCGAGGGGGCCCGCTAGAGACCAGCCCCAGCATTTT. It codes for CASSSRGPARDQPQHF.

Points on this clone: One end of the junction is discordant with germline, which a read error may explain. The V call is TRBV7-2, the J call TRBJ2-1, with D tentatively TRBD1 (6 bases). This CDR3 is 15 amino acids long. Germline CDR1 is SGHTA and CDR2 is FQGNSA. The CDR3: CASTLALGASNEQFF. CDR3 in DNA: TGTGCCAGCACCTTAGCTTTGGGGGCTAGCAATGAGCAGTTCTTC.

This chain connects TRBV10-3 to TRBJ2-1, with D possibly matching TRBD2 (5 bases). Trimming removed 4 bases from V and 8 bases from J, with 6 bases in between. The CDR3 sequence is 11 residues long. Germline loops: CDR1 ENHRY, CDR2 SYGVKD. The chain's CDR3 is CAISAGDEQFF. The CDR3, as DNA: TGTGCCATCAGTGCCGGGGATGAGCAGTTCTTC.

J is TRBJ2-1 and V is TRBV11-3; 8 nucleotides align to TRBD2. Germline V gives CDR1 SGHNT, CDR2 YENEEA. The CDR3 length is 15 residues. Trimming took 5 bases from V and 9 from J; bases not matched to a gene: 12. The CDR3: CASSVRAGVYAEQFF. DNA for the CDR3: TGTGCCAGCAGCGTAAGAGCGGGAGTATACGCTGAGCAGTTCTTC.

The chain has TRBV7-9 and TRBJ1-2; 11 nucleotides agree with TRBD1. The CDR3 spans 15 residues. The germline V gene has CDR1 SEHNR and CDR2 FQNEAQ (reference sequence). Trimming removed 2 bases from V and 8 bases from J; junction bases left unmatched: 7. The CDR3 nucleotides read TGTGCCAGCAGCTTAATTGGACAGGGGGCGCGGGGCTACACCTTC. Residues: CASSLIGQGARGYTF.

CDR3 protein: CASSLASSASSYEQYF. The CDR3 region has the DNA TGTGCCAGCAGCTTAGCGTCCTCTGCTAGCTCCTACGAGCAGTACTTC. The V gene is TRBV7-2, the J gene TRBJ2-7; D not resolved. There are 16 residues in the CDR3. Trimming stripped 0 bases from V and 0 bases from J, with 12 bases between. Germline lookup yields CDR1 SGHTA and CDR2 FQGNSA.

The chain joins TRBV18 to TRBJ1-1, with D perhaps matching TRBD1 (5 bases). V shed 5 bases and J shed 0 bases, with 10 bases lying between them. CDR3 length: 14 amino acids. Germline lookup yields CDR1 KGHSH and CDR2 LQKENI. CDR3 loop: CASSSRQLNTEAFF. CDR3 nucleotide sequence: TGTGCCAGCTCATCTCGACAGCTGAACACTGAAGCTTTCTTT.

J is TRBJ2-5 and V is TRBV5-1, with TRBD2 identical over 12 bases. V shed 1 base and J 1 base; nucleotides not matched to a gene: 8. CDR1 and CDR2 (germline): SGHRS, YFSETQ. This CDR3 region has 18 residues. CDR3 DNA sequence: TGCGCCAGCAGCTTGAGTGGGGCTAGCGGGGGGGCCCAAGAGACCCAGTACTTC. Its translation: CASSLSGASGGAQETQYF. Looking up the rest from reference TRBV5-1 and TRBJ2-5 gives the full variable domain: KAGVTQTPRYLIKTRGQQVTLSCSPISGHRSVSWYQQTPGQGLQFLFEYFSETQRNKGNFPGRFSGRQFSNSRSEMNVSTLELGDSALYLCASSLSGASGGAQETQYFGPGTRLLVL.

This clone was detected a few times. V gene TRBV5-4 combines with J gene TRBJ1-1; D not resolved. The V gene lost 3 bases and the J gene lost 2 bases, with 17 bases spanning the gap. This CDR3 spans 16 amino acids. Looked up from germline, CDR1 is SGHNT and CDR2 is YYREEE (reference sequence). CDR3 region: CASSSLAGLRNTEAFF. CDR3 coding DNA: TGTGCCAGCAGCTCCCTAGCTGGATTGCGAAACACTGAAGCTTTCTTT.

This sequence joins TRBV7-2 and TRBJ2-3, with D tentatively TRBD2 (6 bases). Trimming stripped 1 base from V and 0 bases from J, with 8 bases between. In germline, CDR1 is SGHTA, CDR2 FQGNSA. The CDR3 totals 15 residues. The CDR3: CASSLVGLSTDTQYF. In DNA form, the CDR3 reads TGTGCCAGCAGCTTAGTTGGACTAAGCACAGATACGCAGTATTTT.

The chain has TRBV6-6 and TRBJ1-2; 8 bases agree with TRBD1. With 0 bases clipped from V and 4 bases from J, the junction kept 7 bases outside the gene matches. The CDR3 totals 16 residues. Germline lookup yields CDR1 MNHNY and CDR2 SVGAGI (reference sequence). Here the CDR3 DNA reads TGTGCCAGCAGTTACTCGAGAGGCGACAGGGGCTATGGCTACACCTTC. It translates to CASSYSRGDRGYGYTF.

V is TRBV7-8 and J is TRBJ2-1, with 14 nucleotides matching TRBD2. The trim removed 4 bases at V and 4 bases at J, leaving 3 bases unmatched. The CDR3 has 16 residues. In germline, CDR1 is SGHVS, CDR2 FQNEAQ. CDR3 bases: TGTGCCAGCAGCTCGACTAGCGGGAGGGTTTACAATGAGCAGTTCTTC. Translating it yields CASSSTSGRVYNEQFF.

The chain uses TRBV5-4 and TRBJ2-7, with TRBD2 identical over 11 bases. The CDR3 totals 16 residues. The germline V gene encodes CDR1 SGHNT and CDR2 YYREEE (reference sequence). The trim removed 4 bases at V and 4 bases at J, leaving 10 bases unmatched. The CDR3 loop is CASSGGASGRLYEQYF. The CDR3 nucleotides are TGTGCCAGCAGCGGGGGAGCTAGCGGGAGGCTTTACGAGCAGTACTTC.